The 10 T cell receptor beta chains listed next were all sequenced from one sample in a study of beta chain features in type 1 diabetes. Overall study findings and caveats: People with Type 1 diabetes carried modestly yet significantly shorter TCRB CDR3s in all four CD4+ subsets.

No antigen has been identified for these receptors. Investigators reverse transcribed all isolated RNA, so they sequenced expressed TCRB transcripts. Sequencing used immunoSEQ multiplex PCR; TCRdb keeps in-frame clones, though not all of them. The table lists 310,000 or so clones, roughly a tenth of them singletons. The source material was central memory CD4+ T cells from blood. These receptors all stem from a young man with type 1 diabetes.

V and J are TRBV28 and TRBJ2-7; 9 positions match TRBD1. This CDR3 is 18 amino acids long. Germline CDR1 reads MDHEN; CDR2 reads SYDVKM. The trim removed 2 bases at V and 4 bases at J, leaving 15 bases unmatched. The CDR3 protein is CASSLPSARGTGRYEQYF. Written as DNA, the CDR3 is TGTGCCAGCAGTTTACCCTCAGCCCGTGGGACAGGGCGGTACGAGCAGTACTTC.

This clone has only a few counts. V is TRBV10-3 and J is TRBJ1-6, with D maybe TRBD1 (6 bases). Trimming took off 2 bases at V and 7 bases at J, with 15 bases between the two ends. The CDR3 totals 16 residues. Germline V gives CDR1 ENHRY, CDR2 SYGVKD. CDR3 coding DNA: TGTGCCATCAGTGAGGCCACAGGGTCGGGCAATTCACCCCTCCACTTT. Translating gives CAISEATGSGNSPLHF.

The chain has TRBV18 and TRBJ2-1; maybe TRBD2 (6 bases). V was pared by 3 bases and J by 5 bases, with 14 bases between. The germline gives CDR1 KGHSH, CDR2 LQKENI. This CDR3 spans 15 amino acids. The CDR3 nucleotides are TGTGCCAGCTCACCGATGGGACTGGCCCACAATGAGCAGTTCTTC. Its protein is CASSPMGLAHNEQFF.

The chain couples TRBV6-5 to TRBJ2-7, with 10 bases that match TRBD1. V gave up 10 bases and J gave up 4 bases; unmatched junction bases: 10. Germline V lookup: CDR1 MNHEY, CDR2 SVGAGI. The CDR3 is made up of 14 amino acids. The CDR3 DNA is TGTGCCATCAGGACGGACAGGGGGGAGTACGAGCAGTACTTC. Protein sequence: CAIRTDRGEYEQYF.

The chain combines TRBV29-1 with TRBJ2-5; TRBD1 matches 8 bases. This CDR3 has 14 residues. Germline CDR1 reads SQVTM; CDR2 reads ANQGSEA. V trimming: 5 bases; J trimming: 4 bases; junction bases outside the gene matches: 9. CDR3 loop: CSVRPSTGAETQYF. The CDR3 DNA is TGCAGCGTTCGCCCTTCGACAGGGGCAGAGACCCAGTACTTC.

This clone occurred a few times. The chain employs TRBV6-1 and TRBJ2-7; 9 bases line up with TRBD1. After removal of 6 bases from V and 3 bases from J, the junction contained 0 bases not matched to a gene. Germline V gene sequence: CDR1 MNHNS, CDR2 SASEGT. The CDR3 contains 12 residues. The DNA of the CDR3 is TGTGCCAGCAGGGACAGGGGCTACGAGCAGTACTTC. This translates into CASRDRGYEQYF.

The chain has TRBV6-5 and TRBJ1-5; TRBD1 is a possible D gene (5 bases). The CDR3 spans 15 residues. Between the trimmed V and J ends, which lost 8 bases and 2 bases, there was a span of 16 bases. Germline V gives CDR1 MNHEY, CDR2 SVGAGI. The CDR3 region is CASGIDSGGNQPQHF. In DNA, the CDR3 is TGTGCCAGCGGCATTGACAGTGGCGGCAATCAGCCCCAGCATTTT.

V and J are TRBV7-2 and TRBJ2-1; weak D call: TRBD1 (7 bases). This CDR3 is built from 14 residues. The germline V gene encodes CDR1 SGHTA and CDR2 FQGNSA. Trimming left V 7 bases short and J 6 bases short, with 16 bases between. CDR3 in DNA: TGTGCCAGCACCGCAGGGGGGCCTTTCAATGAGCAGTTCTTC. It codes for CASTAGGPFNEQFF.

This clone was observed at least ten times. V usage is TRBV7-2 and J usage is TRBJ2-7, with D unclear. CDR1 and CDR2 from the germline V gene are SGHTA and FQGNSA. V was trimmed by 5 bases and J by 1 base, leaving 12 bases between them. CDR3 length equals 14 residues. The CDR3 reads CASSPRPDSYEQYF. The CDR3 DNA is TGTGCCAGCAGCCCCCGACCGGATTCCTACGAGCAGTACTTC.

In its sample, this clone was seen a few times. The chain couples TRBV20-1 to TRBJ2-3; D is ambiguous. This CDR3 contains 11 residues. The V end lost 6 bases, the J end lost 6 bases, and 10 bases lay between the germline ends. Per the germline V gene, CDR1 is DFQATT and CDR2 is SNEGSKA (reference sequence). The CDR3: CSAALEDTQYF. The CDR3 DNA reads as TGCAGTGCAGCGCTAGAGGATACGCAGTATTTT.